The 6 T cell receptor beta chains below were found in one sample sequenced in a study of blood T cells in healthy people across ages. With a J-beta primer mix and a sample-barcoded 5' primer, a second PCR ran about 7 to 12 cycles. One entry per CDR3 protein, called by TCRdb with MiXCR from the 5' RACE reads. The sample gives about 640,000 distinct CDR3 sequences, around 38% of which show up once; 30% is in the top ten. Sample: blood. These receptors all stem from a man older than 75 in good health.

A note on this clonotype: A much larger clone differs from this one at a single base, so this may be a read error. CDR3 bases: TGCGCCAGCAGCTTTGGCGACTCGACAGAGACGCAGTATTTT. Residues: CASSFGDSTETQYF. This chain joins TRBV5-1 and TRBJ2-3, with D possibly being TRBD1 (5 bases). This CDR3 region has 14 residues. Germline loops: CDR1 SGHRS, CDR2 YFSETQ.

In its sample, this clonotype was seen many times. J is TRBJ2-1 and V is TRBV7-2; D ambiguous. Trimming took off 1 base at V and 10 bases at J, with 5 bases between the two ends. Germline values: CDR1 SGHTA, CDR2 FQGNSA. The CDR3 is made up of 11 amino acids. CDR3 region: CASSLGAEQFF. As DNA, the CDR3 is TGTGCCAGCAGCTTAGGGGCAGAGCAGTTCTTC.

The chain employs TRBV5-5 and TRBJ2-5; D is possibly TRBD1 or TRBD2 (5 bases each). The germline gives CDR1 SGHKS, CDR2 YYEKEE (reference sequence). The CDR3 has 17 amino acids. Trimming left V 5 bases short and J 1 base short, with 21 bases between. In nucleotides, the CDR3 is TGTGCCAGCAGGAATTTGCCGGGACGACAATTCCAAGAGACCCAGTACTTC. It specifies CASRNLPGRQFQETQYF.

The count of this clonotype is one. This chain connects TRBV16 to TRBJ1-5, with unresolved D. CDR1 is KGHSY and CDR2 is FQNENV in the germline V gene. The CDR3 loop spans 15 amino acids. V was cut by 4 bases and J by 0 bases, with 10 bases left in between. The CDR3 is CASSPGPNSNQPQHF. Written as DNA, the CDR3 is TGTGCCAGCAGCCCTGGACCGAATAGCAATCAGCCCCAGCATTTT. Together with reference TRBV16 and TRBJ1-5, the CDR3 gives the full variable domain: GEEVAQTPKHLVRGEGQKAKLYCAPIKGHSYVFWYQQVLKNEFKFLISFQNENVFDETGMPKERFSAKCLPNSPCSLEIQATKLEDSAVYFCASSPGPNSNQPQHFGDGTRLSIL.

This clonotype showed up just a few times. The chain links TRBV5-1 to TRBJ2-5; the D gene is possibly TRBD1 (6 bases). Germline-derived CDR1 and CDR2 are SGHRS and YFSETQ. V dropped 1 base and J dropped 5 bases, with 15 bases sitting between them. The CDR3 is 15 amino acids. CDR3 sequence (DNA): TGCGCCAGCAGCTTGAGTAGGGGGATGGAGGAGACCCAGTACTTC. It codes for CASSLSRGMEETQYF.

The V and J genes are TRBV20-1 and TRBJ2-3, with D tentatively TRBD2 (5 bases). The CDR3 runs to 12 residues. Trimming shortened V by 6 bases and J by 3 bases, and 10 bases separated the two germline ends. CDR1 is DFQATT, CDR2 SNEGSKA, per germline (reference sequence). CDR3 sequence (DNA): TGCAGTGCCGCCCCGGGGACAGATACGCAGTATTTT. Encoded protein: CSAAPGTDTQYF.